This TCR beta chain came from a study of regulatory T cells in long-lasting Graves disease. The germline gives CDR1 MNHNS, CDR2 SASEGT. Trimming left V 3 bases short and J 0 bases short, with 8 bases between. The CDR3 spans 14 residues. Study-wide findings and caveats: Persistent patients shared more public clonotypes (approximately 2,900) than new patients (roughly 1,000).

There are a few counts of this clonotype. Its antigen is as yet unknown. Time point noted: newly diagnosed GD, antithyroid drugs for less than 3 months. PBMCs provided the RNA from which the TCR library was made. Assembly of TCR beta libraries relied on iRepertoire HTBI primers together with Arm-PCR of CDR3 regions. MiXCR, run by TCRdb on the multiplex PCR reads, gives a single entry per CDR3 protein. The table has hundreds of thousands of distinct CDR3 sequences, about 16% seen once. The same data also went into a second study, on T cells in Graves' hyperthyroidism and ophthalmopathy. In that study: Hyperthyroidism of Graves' type that showed no ophthalmopathy progression within 18 months was stable. The TCR CDR3 first-round RT-PCR relied on the HTBI primer set.

The chain couples TRBV6-1 to TRBJ1-2; D gene uncertain. The sample in question was peripheral blood mononuclear cells (PBMCs), obtained at new diagnosis, from a patient treated with antithyroid drugs. The sequence was collected from a man younger than 35 with Graves disease. This CDR3 is CASSDQGANYGYTF. The CDR3 DNA reads TGTGCCAGCAGTGACCAAGGCGCTAACTATGGCTACACCTTC.